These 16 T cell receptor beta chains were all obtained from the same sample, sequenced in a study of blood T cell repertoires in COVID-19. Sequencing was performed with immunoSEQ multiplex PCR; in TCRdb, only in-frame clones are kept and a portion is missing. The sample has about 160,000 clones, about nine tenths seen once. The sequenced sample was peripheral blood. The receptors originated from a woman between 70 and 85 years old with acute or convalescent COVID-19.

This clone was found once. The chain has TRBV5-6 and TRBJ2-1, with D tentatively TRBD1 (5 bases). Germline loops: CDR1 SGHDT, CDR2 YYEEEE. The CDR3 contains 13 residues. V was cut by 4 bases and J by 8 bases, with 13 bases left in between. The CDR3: CASSRPQGYEQFF. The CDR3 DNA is TGTGCCAGCAGCCGACCCCAGGGCTATGAGCAGTTCTTC.

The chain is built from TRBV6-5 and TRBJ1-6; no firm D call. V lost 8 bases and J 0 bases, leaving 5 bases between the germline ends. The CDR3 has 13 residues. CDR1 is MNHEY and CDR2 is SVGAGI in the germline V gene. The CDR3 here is CASQVSYNSPLHF. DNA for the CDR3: TGTGCCAGCCAGGTCTCCTATAATTCACCCCTCCACTTT.

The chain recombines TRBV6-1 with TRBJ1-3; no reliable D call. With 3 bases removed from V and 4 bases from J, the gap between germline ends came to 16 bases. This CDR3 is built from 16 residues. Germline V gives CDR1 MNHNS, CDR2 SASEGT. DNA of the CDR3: TGTGCCAGCAGTGATTTGGGCGGGGTAGGAGGAAACACCATATATTTT. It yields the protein CASSDLGGVGGNTIYF.

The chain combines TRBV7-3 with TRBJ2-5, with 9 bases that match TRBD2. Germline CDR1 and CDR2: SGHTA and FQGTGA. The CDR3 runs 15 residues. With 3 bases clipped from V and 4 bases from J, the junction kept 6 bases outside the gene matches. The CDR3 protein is CASSFTAGGTETQYF. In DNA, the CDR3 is TGTGCCAGCAGCTTCACGGCGGGAGGGACAGAGACCCAGTACTTC.

DNA for the CDR3: TGTGCCAGCAGCTCGCTAACAGGGTTGAAGGCCTACAATGAGCAGTTCTTC. Protein: CASSSLTGLKAYNEQFF. The chain combines TRBV11-2 with TRBJ2-1; D perhaps matches TRBD1 (6 bases). There are 17 residues in the CDR3. The V end was cut by 4 bases, the J end by 2 bases, with 18 bases between. Per germline, CDR1 SGHAT and CDR2 FQNNGV.

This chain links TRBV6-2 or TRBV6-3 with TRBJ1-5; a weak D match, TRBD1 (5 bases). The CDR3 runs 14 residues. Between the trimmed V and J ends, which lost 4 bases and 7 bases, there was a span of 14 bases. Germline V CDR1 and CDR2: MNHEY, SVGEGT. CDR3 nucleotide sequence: TGTGCCAGCAGTTTTCCAGGGATAGGCCAGCCCCAGCATTTT. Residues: CASSFPGIGQPQHF.

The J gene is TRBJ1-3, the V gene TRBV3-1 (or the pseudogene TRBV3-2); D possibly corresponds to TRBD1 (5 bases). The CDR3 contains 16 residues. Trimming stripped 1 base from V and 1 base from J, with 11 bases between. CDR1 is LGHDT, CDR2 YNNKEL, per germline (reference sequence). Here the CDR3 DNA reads TGTGCCAGCAGCCAAGTTTCCGCAGGGTCTGGAAACACCATATATTTT. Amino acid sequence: CASSQVSAGSGNTIYF.

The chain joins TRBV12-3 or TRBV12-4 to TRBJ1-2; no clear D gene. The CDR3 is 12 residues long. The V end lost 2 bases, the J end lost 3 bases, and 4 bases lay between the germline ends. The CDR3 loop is CASSLTDYGYTF. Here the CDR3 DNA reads TGTGCCAGCAGTTTAACAGACTATGGCTACACCTTC.

As DNA, the CDR3 is TGTGCCAGTAGTATCGTGGGCAGGGCCCGGAACACTGAAGCTTTCTTT. Translating gives CASSIVGRARNTEAFF. The gene calls are TRBV19 and TRBJ1-1; D possibly corresponds to TRBD1 (5 bases). CDR1 and CDR2 from the germline V gene are LNHDA and SQIVND (reference sequence). The CDR3 is 16 amino acids. V lost 3 bases to trimming and J lost 1 base, with 15 bases between them.

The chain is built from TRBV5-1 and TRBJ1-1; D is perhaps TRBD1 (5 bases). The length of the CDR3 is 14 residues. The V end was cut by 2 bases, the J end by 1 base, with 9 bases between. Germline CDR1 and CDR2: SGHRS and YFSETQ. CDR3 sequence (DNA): TGCGCCAGCAGCTTCGACAGCCGGAACACTGAAGCTTTCTTT. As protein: CASSFDSRNTEAFF.

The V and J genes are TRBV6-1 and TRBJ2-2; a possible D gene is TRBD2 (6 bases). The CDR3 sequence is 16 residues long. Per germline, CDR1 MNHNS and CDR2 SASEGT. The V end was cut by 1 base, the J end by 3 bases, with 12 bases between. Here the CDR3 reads CASSEGWDFYTGELFF. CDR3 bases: TGTGCCAGCAGTGAAGGTTGGGACTTCTACACCGGGGAGCTGTTTTTT.

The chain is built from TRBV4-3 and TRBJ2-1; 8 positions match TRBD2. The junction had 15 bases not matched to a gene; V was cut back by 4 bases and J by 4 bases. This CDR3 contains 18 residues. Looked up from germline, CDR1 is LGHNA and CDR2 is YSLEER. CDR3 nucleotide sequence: TGCGCCAGCAGCCCGGCGAGTGGGGTAGCGGGGCTATACAATGAGCAGTTCTTC. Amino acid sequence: CASSPASGVAGLYNEQFF.

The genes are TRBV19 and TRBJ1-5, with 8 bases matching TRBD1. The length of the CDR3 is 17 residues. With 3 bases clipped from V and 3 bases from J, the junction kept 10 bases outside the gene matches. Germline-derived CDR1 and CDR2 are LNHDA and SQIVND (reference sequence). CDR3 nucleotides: TGTGCCAGTAGTATCTACGACAGGGGCCAACACAATCAGCCCCAGCATTTT. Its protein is CASSIYDRGQHNQPQHF. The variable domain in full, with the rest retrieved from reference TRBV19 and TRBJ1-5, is DGGITQSPKYLFRKEGQNVTLSCEQNLNHDAMYWYRQDPGQGLRLIYYSQIVNDFQKGDIAEGYSVSREKKESFPLTVTSAQKNPTAFYLCASSIYDRGQHNQPQHFGDGTRLSIL.

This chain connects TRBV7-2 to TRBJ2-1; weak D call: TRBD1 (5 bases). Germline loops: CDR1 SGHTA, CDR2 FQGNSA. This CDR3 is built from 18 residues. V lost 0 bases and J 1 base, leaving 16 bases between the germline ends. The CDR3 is CASSLAGVRSNSYNEQFF. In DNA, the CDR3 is TGTGCCAGCAGCTTAGCAGGGGTTAGGTCAAATTCCTACAATGAGCAGTTCTTC.

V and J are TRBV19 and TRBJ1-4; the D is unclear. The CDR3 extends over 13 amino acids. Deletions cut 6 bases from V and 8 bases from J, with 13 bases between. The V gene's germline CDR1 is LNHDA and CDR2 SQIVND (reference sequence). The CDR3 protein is CASSPRAGEKLFF. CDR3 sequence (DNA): TGTGCCAGTAGCCCGCGGGCTGGGGAAAAACTGTTTTTT.

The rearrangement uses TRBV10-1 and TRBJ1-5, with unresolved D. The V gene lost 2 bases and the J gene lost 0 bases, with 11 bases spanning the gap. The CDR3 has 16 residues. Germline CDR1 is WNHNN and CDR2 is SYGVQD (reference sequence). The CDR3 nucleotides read TGCGCCAGCAGTGAGACAGCTCCAATTAGCAATCAGCCCCAGCATTTT. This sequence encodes CASSETAPISNQPQHF.